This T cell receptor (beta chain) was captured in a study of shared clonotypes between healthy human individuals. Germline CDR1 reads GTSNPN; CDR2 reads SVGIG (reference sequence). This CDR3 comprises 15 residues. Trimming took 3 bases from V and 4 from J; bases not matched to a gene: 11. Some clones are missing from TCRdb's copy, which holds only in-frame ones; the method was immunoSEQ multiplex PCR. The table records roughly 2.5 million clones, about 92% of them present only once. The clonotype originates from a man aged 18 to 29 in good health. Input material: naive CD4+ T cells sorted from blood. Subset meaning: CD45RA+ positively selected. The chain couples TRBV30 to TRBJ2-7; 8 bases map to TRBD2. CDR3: CAWRGSGSGSYEQYF. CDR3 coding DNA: TGTGCCTGGAGAGGAAGCGGGAGTGGTTCTTACGAGCAGTACTTC.